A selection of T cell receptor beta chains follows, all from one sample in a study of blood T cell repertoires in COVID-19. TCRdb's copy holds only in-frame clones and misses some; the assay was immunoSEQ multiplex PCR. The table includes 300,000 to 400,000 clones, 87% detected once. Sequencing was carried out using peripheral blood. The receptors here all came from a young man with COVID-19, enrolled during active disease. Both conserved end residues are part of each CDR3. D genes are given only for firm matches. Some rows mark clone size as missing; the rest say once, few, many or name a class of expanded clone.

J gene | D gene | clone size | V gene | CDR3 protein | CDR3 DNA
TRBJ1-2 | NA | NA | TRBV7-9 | CASNLLDYGYTF | TGTGCCAGCAACCTACTGGACTATGGCTACACCTTC
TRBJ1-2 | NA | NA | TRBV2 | CASRQSDYGYTF | TGTGCCAGCAGACAGTCAGACTATGGCTACACCTTC
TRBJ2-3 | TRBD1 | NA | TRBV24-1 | CATEGQSTDTQYF | TGTGCCACCGAGGGACAGAGCACAGATACGCAGTATTTT
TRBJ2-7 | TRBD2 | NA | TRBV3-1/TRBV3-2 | CASSHFLPTGAGGPNYEQYF | TGTGCCAGCAGCCACTTTTTACCTACGGGGGCGGGAGGGCCGAACTACGAGCAGTACTTC
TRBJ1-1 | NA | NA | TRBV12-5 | CASGFTGMNTEAFF | TGTGCTAGTGGTTTTACAGGGATGAACACTGAAGCTTTCTTT
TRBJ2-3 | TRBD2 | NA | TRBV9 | CASSVGLAGGTDTQYF | TGTGCCAGCAGCGTAGGTCTGGCGGGGGGGACGGATACGCAGTATTTT
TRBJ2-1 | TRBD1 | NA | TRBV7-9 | CASSSDRDFLVEQFF | TGTGCCAGCAGCTCGGACAGGGATTTTCTTGTTGAGCAGTTCTTC
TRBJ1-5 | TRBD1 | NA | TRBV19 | CATNRDSYGNQPQHF | TGTGCCACCAACCGGGACAGTTATGGAAATCAGCCCCAGCATTTT
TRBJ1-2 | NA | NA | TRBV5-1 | CASSLDVRGGFGYTF | TGCGCCAGCAGCTTGGATGTACGGGGAGGGTTTGGCTACACCTTC
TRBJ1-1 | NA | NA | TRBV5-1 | CASSLAFGGNTEAFF | TGCGCCAGCAGCTTGGCCTTCGGCGGGAACACTGAAGCTTTCTTT
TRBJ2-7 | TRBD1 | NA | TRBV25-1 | CASSEVGQGSYEQYF | TGTGCCAGCAGTGAAGTGGGACAGGGATCCTACGAGCAGTACTTC
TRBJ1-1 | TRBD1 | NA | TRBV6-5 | CASTRQGKFNTEAFF | TGTGCCAGCACAAGACAGGGGAAATTTAACACTGAAGCTTTCTTT
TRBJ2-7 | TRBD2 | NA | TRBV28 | CASSLWPGGPGEQYF | TGTGCCAGCAGTTTATGGCCGGGGGGTCCGGGTGAGCAGTACTTC
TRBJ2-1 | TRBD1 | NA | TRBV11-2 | CASSPGQYNEQFF | TGTGCCAGCAGCCCGGGACAGTACAATGAGCAGTTCTTC
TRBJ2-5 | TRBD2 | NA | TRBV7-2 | CAITGTSAYQETQYF | TGTGCCATTACCGGGACTAGCGCGTACCAAGAGACCCAGTACTTC
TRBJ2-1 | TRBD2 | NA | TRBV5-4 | CASGLAGYDNEQFF | TGTGCCAGCGGACTAGCGGGATATGATAATGAGCAGTTCTTC
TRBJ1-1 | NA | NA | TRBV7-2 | CATNSEGAKGSEAFF | TGTGCCACTAACTCAGAAGGGGCAAAAGGAAGTGAAGCTTTCTTT
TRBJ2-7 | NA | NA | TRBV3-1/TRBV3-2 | CASSPFPCYEQYF | TGTGCCAGCAGCCCTTTTCCCTGTTACGAGCAGTACTTC
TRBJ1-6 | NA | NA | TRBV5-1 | CASTTEGNSPLHF | TGCGCCAGCACCACCGAGGGAAATTCACCCCTCCACTTT
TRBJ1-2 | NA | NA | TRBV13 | CASSFAGGGTHGYTF | TGTGCCAGCAGCTTCGCGGGGGGAGGAACGCATGGCTACACCTTC
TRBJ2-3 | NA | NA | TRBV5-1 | CASSLALAGDTQYF | TGCGCCAGCAGCTTGGCCTTGGCCGGGGATACGCAGTATTTT
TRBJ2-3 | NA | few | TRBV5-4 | CASSFQVDRGIDTQYF | TGTGCCAGCAGCTTTCAGGTCGATCGGGGGATAGATACGCAGTATTTT
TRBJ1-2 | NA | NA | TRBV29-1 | CSVGSTQYGYTF | TGCAGCGTTGGTAGCACCCAGTATGGCTACACCTTC
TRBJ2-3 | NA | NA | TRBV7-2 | CASSSRLLSTDTQYF | TGTGCCAGCAGCTCCCGACTATTGAGCACAGATACGCAGTATTTT
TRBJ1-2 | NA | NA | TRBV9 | CASSLAKASDGYTF | TGTGCCAGCAGCCTTGCAAAAGCGTCCGATGGCTACACCTTC
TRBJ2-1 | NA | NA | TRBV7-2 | CASSTYYNEQFF | TGTGCCAGCAGCACTTACTACAATGAGCAGTTCTTC
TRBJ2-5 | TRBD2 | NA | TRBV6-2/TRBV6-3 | CASSTSSHGLAGREETQYF | TGTGCCAGCAGTACAAGCAGCCACGGACTAGCGGGCCGTGAAGAGACCCAGTACTTC
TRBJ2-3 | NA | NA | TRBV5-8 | CASSLGQNVLNTDTQYF | TGTGCCAGCAGCTTGGGTCAGAATGTTCTTAACACAGATACGCAGTATTTT
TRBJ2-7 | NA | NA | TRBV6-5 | CASSINEAMRSKQYF | TGTGCCAGCAGTATCAATGAGGCCATGCGATCAAAGCAGTACTTC
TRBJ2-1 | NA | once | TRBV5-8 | CASNNRKETHYNEQFF | TGTGCCAGCAACAACCGTAAGGAGACCCACTACAATGAGCAGTTCTTC
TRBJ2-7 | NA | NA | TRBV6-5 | CASISASRKQYF | TGTGCCAGCATATCGGCTAGCCGCAAGCAGTACTTC
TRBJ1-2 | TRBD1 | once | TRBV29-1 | CSVEASGQGYGYTF | TGCAGCGTTGAAGCCTCGGGACAGGGGTATGGCTACACCTTC
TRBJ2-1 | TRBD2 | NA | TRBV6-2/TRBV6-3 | CASSYSPGLLAGAYNEQFF | TGTGCCAGCAGTTACTCGCCCGGCCTTCTAGCGGGAGCCTACAATGAGCAGTTCTTC